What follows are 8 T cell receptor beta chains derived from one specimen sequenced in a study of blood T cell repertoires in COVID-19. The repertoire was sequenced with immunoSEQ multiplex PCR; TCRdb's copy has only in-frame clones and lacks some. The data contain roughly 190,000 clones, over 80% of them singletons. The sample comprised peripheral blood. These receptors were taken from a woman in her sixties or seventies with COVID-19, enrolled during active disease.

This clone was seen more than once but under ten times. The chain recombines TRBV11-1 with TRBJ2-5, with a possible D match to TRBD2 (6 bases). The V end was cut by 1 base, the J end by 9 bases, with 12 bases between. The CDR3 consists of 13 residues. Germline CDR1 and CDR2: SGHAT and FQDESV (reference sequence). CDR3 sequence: CASSLVPRRAQYF. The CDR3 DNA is TGTGCCAGCAGCTTAGTCCCCCGGAGGGCCCAGTACTTC.

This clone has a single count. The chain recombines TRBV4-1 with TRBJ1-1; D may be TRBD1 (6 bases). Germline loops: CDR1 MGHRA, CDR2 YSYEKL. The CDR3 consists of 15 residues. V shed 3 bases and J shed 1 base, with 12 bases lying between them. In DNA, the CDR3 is TGCGCCAGCAGCCACCGAATACAGGGGAACACTGAAGCTTTCTTT. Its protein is CASSHRIQGNTEAFF.

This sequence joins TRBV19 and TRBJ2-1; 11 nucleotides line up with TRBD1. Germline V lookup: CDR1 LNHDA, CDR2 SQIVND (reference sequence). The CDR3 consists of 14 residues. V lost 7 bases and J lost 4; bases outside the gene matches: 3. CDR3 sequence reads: CASTRDRGYNEQFF. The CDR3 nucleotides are TGTGCCAGTACCCGGGACAGGGGGTACAATGAGCAGTTCTTC.

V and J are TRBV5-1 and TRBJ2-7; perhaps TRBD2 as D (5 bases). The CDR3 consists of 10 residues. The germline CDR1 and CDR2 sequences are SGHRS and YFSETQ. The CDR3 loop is CASSLEKRRV. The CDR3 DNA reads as TGCGCCAGCAGCTTGGAAAAACGGAGGGTC.

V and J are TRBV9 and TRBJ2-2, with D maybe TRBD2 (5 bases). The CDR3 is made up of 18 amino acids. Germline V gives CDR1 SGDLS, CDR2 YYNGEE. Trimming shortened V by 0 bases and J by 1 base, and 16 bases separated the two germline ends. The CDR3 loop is CASSVAWFSDGNTGELFF. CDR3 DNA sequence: TGTGCCAGCAGCGTAGCATGGTTTAGCGATGGGAACACCGGGGAGCTGTTTTTT.

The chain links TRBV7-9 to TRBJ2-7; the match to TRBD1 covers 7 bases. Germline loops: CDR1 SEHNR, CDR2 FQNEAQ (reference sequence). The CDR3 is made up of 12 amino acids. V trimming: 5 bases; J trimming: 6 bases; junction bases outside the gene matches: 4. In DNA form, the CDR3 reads TGTGCCAGCAGCCTCACAGGGGTCGAGCAGTACGTC. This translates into CASSLTGVEQYV.

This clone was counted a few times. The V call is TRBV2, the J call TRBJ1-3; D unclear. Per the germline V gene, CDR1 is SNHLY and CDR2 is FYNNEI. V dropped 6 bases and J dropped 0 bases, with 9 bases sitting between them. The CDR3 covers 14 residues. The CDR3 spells CASRAASSGNTIYF. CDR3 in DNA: TGTGCCAGCAGGGCCGCCAGCTCTGGAAACACCATATATTTT.

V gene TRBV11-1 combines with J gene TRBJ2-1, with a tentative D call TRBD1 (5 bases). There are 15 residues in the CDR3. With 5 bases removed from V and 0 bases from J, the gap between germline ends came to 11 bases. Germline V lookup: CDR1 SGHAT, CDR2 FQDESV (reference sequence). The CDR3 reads CASSPRQSSYNEQFF. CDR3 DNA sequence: TGTGCCAGCAGCCCCCGACAGTCCTCCTACAATGAGCAGTTCTTC.